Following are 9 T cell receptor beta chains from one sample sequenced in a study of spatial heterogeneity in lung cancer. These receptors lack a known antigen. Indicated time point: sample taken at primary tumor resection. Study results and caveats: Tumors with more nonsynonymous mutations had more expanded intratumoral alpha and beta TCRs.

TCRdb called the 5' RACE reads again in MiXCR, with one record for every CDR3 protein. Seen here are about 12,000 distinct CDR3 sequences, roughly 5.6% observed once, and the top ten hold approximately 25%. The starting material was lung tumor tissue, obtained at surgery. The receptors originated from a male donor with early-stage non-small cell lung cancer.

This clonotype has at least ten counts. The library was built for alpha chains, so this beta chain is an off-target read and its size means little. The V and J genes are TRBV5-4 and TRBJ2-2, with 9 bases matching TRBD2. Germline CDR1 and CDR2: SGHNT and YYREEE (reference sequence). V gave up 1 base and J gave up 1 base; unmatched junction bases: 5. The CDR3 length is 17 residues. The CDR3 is CASSLQASGMNTGELFF. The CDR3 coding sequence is TGTGCCAGCAGCTTGCAGGCTAGCGGGATGAACACCGGGGAGCTGTTTTTT.

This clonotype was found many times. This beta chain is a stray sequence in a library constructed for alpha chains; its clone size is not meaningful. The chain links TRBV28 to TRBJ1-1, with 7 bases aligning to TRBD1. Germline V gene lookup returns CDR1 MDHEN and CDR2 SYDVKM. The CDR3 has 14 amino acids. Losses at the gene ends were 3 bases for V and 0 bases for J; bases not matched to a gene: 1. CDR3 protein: CASSLGQLNTEAFF. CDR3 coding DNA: TGTGCCAGCAGTTTGGGACAGCTGAACACTGAAGCTTTCTTT.

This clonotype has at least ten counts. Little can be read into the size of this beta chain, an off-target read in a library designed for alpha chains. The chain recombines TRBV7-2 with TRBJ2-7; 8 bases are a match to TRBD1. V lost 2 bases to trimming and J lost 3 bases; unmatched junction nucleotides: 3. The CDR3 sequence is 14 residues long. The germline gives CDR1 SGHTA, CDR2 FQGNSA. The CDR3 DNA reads TGTGCCAGCAGCTTACGGACAGGGAACTACGAGCAGTACTTC. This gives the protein CASSLRTGNYEQYF.

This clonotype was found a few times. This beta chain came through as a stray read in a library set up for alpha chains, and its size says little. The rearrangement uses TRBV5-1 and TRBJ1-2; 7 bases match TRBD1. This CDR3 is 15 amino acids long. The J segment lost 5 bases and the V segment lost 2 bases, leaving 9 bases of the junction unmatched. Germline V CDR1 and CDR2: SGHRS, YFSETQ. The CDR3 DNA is TGCGCCAGCAGCTTCCGGGACAGCCTAGAGTATGGCTACACCTTC. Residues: CASSFRDSLEYGYTF.

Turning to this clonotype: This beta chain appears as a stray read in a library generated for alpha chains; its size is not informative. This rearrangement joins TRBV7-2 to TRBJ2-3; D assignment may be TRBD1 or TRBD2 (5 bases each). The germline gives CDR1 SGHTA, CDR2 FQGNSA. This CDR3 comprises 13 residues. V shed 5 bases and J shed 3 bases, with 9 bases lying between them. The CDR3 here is CASSQGRTDTQYF. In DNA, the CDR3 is TGTGCCAGCAGCCAGGGACGTACAGATACGCAGTATTTT. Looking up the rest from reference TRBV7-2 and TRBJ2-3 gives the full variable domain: GAGVSQSPSNKVTEKGKDVELRCDPISGHTALYWYRQSLGQGLEFLIYFQGNSAPDKSGLPSDRFSAERTGGSVSTLTIQRTQQEDSAVYLCASSQGRTDTQYFGPGTRLTVL.

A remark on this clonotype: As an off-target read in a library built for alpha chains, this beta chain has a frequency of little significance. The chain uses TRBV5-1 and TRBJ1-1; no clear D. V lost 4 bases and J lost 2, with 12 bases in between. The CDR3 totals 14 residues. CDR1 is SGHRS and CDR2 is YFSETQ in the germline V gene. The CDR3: CASSPAGRNTEAFF. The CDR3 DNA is TGCGCCAGCAGCCCGGCGGGGAGAAACACTGAAGCTTTCTTT.

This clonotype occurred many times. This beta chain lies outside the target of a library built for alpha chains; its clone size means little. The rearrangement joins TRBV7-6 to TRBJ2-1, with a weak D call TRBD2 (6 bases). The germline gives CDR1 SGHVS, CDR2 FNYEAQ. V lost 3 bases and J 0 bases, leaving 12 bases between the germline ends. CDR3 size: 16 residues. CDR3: CASSLGLPSSYNEQFF. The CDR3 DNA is TGTGCCAGCAGCTTGGGACTTCCCAGCTCCTACAATGAGCAGTTCTTC.

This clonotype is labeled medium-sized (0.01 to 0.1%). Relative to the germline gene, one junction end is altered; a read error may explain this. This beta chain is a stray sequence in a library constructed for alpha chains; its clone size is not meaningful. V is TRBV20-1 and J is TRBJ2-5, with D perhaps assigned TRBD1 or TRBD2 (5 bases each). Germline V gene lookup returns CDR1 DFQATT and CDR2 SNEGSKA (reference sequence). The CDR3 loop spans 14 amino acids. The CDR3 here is CSARDQGTQETQYF. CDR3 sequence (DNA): TGCAGTGCTCGAGACCAAGGGACCCAAGAGACCCAGTACTTC.

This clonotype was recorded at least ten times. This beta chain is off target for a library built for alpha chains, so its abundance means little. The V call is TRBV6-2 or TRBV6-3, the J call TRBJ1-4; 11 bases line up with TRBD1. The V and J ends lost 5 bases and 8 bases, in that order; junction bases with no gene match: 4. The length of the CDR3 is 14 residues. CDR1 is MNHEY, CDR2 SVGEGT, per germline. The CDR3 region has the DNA TGTGCCAGCAGTAGGACAGGGGGCAACGAAAAACTGTTTTTT. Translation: CASSRTGGNEKLFF.